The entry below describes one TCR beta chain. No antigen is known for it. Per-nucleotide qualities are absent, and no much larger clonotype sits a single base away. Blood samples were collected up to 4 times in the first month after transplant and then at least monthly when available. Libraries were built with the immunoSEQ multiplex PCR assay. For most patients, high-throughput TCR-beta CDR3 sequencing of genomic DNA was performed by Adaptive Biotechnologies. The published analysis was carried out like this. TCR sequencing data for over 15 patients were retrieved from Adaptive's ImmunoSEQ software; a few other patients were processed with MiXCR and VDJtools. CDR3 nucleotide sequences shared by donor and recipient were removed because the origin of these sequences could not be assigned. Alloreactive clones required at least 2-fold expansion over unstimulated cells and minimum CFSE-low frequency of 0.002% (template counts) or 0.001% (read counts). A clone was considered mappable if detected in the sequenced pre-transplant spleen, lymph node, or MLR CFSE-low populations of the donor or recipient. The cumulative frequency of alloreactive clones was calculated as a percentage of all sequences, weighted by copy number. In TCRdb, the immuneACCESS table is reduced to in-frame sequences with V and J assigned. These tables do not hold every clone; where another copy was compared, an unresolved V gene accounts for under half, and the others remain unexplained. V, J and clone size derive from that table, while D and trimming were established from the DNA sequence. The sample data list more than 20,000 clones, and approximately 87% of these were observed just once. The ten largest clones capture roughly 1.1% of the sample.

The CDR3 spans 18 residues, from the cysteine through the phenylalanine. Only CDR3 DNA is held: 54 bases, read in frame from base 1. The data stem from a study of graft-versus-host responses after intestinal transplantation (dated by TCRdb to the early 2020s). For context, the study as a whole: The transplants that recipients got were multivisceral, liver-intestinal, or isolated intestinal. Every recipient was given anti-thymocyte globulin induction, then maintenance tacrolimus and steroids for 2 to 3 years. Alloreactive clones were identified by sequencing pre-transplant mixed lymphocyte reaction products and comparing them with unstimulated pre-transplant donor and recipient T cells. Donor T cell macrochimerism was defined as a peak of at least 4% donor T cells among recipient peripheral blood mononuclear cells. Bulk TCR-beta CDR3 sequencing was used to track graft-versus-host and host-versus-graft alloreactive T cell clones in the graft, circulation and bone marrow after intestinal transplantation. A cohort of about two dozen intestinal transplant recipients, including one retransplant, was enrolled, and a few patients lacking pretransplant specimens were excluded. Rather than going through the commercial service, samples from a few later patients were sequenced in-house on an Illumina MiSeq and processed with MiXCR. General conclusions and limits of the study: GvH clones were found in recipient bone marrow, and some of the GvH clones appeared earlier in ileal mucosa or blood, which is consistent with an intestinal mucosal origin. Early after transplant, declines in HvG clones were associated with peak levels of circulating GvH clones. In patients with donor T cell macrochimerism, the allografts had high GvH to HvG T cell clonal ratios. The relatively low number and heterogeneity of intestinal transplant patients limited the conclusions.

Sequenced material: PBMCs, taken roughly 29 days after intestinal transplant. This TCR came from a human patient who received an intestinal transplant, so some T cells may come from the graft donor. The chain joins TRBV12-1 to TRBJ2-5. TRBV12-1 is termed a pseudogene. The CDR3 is CASSCRAPLGRIQETQYF. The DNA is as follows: TGTGCCAGCAGCTGCCGGGCCCCACTCGGAAGGATCCAAGAGACCCAGTACTTC.